This T cell receptor (beta chain) emerged from a study of post-analysis software for immune sequencing data. Study-level points and caveats: For normalized Chao1 diversity, multiple sclerosis patients scored significantly lower than controls did. Relative to controls, patients had 5 or 6 TRBV segments at higher frequency, with TRBV5-6, TRBV5-1 and TRBV20-1 among these.

Unique molecular identifiers had been added to the TCR beta cDNA libraries. TCRdb re-analysed the PCR reads in MiXCR, keeping a single row per CDR3 protein. The table shows fewer than 850,000 distinct CDR3 sequences, with about 32% occurring only once. With respect to this clonotype: Its antigen remains unidentified.

The CDR3 extends over 14 amino acids. V shed 4 bases and J shed 0 bases, with 7 bases lying between them. Germline V lookup: CDR1 SGHTA, CDR2 FQGNSA. The receptor was isolated from a girl aged 10 to 17 with multiple sclerosis. This chain connects TRBV7-2 to TRBJ2-1; possible D gene TRBD1, 6 bases. Material: blood. DNA of the CDR3: TGTGCCAGCAGCTCAGGGGTCTCCTACAATGAGCAGTTCTTC. This codes for CASSSGVSYNEQFF.